The next 20 T cell receptor beta chains were all read from a single sample in a study of CD8 T cells in ankylosing spondylitis. These receptors lack a known antigen. From the 5' RACE reads, TCRdb called clonotypes with MiXCR, one entry per CDR3 protein. In the table there are 450,000 to 550,000 distinct CDR3 sequences, approximately 5% of which are singletons. Study findings and constraints: A motif of 7 to 9 highly homologous TCR beta variants was seen as apparently characteristic of ankylosing spondylitis blood.

Material for sequencing was blood, either unsorted or a sorted T cell fraction (not recorded which). These receptor sequences come from a male donor with ankylosing spondylitis.

The chain carries TRBV20-1 and TRBJ2-3, with TRBD2 matching over 7 bases. J was trimmed by 2 bases and V by 3 bases; bases with no gene match: 5. Germline values: CDR1 DFQATT, CDR2 SNEGSKA (reference sequence). The CDR3 spans 14 residues. The CDR3 is CSASGGTITDTQYF. As DNA, the CDR3 is TGCAGTGCTAGCGGGGGGACGATCACAGATACGCAGTATTTT.

This clonotype was observed at least ten times. V is TRBV20-1 and J is TRBJ2-5; tentatively, D is TRBD2 (6 bases). This CDR3 comprises 13 residues. Germline CDR1 and CDR2: DFQATT and SNEGSKA (reference sequence). V was pared by 6 bases and J by 2 bases, with 13 bases between. The CDR3 is CSAPTRGQETQYF. The CDR3 coding sequence is TGCAGTGCCCCGACTAGAGGGCAAGAGACCCAGTACTTC.

This clonotype was counted ten times or more. The V call is TRBV10-3, the J call TRBJ2-2; possible D gene TRBD1, 6 bases. CDR1 ENHRY and CDR2 SYGVKD come from the germline V gene. The CDR3 has 15 amino acids. V was clipped by 10 bases and J by 0 bases, with 15 bases between them. The CDR3 loop reads CATSYRDTNTGELFF. The CDR3 DNA reads TGTGCCACCTCATACAGGGACACGAACACCGGGGAGCTGTTTTTT.

The CDR3 sequence: CASSLVVGTGGPYEQYF. CDR3 DNA sequence: TGTGCCAGCAGCTTAGTGGTGGGGACAGGGGGACCCTACGAGCAGTACTTC. V and J are TRBV7-9 and TRBJ2-7; 11 bases agree with TRBD1. With V trimmed by 1 base and J by 2 bases, 7 bases remained unmatched. CDR1 is SEHNR, CDR2 FQNEAQ, per germline (reference sequence). The length of the CDR3 is 17 residues.

At least ten counts were recorded for this clonotype. The V call is TRBV6-1, the J call TRBJ1-1, with a possible D match to TRBD1 (6 bases). Trimming cost V 5 bases and J 0 bases, with 16 bases left between them. CDR1 MNHNS and CDR2 SASEGT come from the germline V gene. The CDR3 spans 16 residues. This chain's CDR3 is CASSRHDRFMNTEAFF. Written as DNA, the CDR3 is TGTGCCAGCAGTCGTCACGACAGGTTCATGAACACTGAAGCTTTCTTT.

There are many counts of this clonotype. The rearrangement uses TRBV7-9 and TRBJ1-4; 8 bases match TRBD1. The germline gives CDR1 SEHNR, CDR2 FQNEAQ (reference sequence). This CDR3 comprises 13 residues. V lost 5 bases to trimming and J lost 8 bases; unmatched junction nucleotides: 4. The CDR3 sequence is CASSQGAREKLFF. CDR3 in DNA: TGTGCCAGCAGCCAGGGGGCTAGGGAAAAACTGTTTTTT. Combining the CDR3 with reference TRBV7-9 and TRBJ1-4 gives the whole variable domain DTGVSQNPRHKITKRGQNVTFRCDPISEHNRLYWYRQTLGQGPEFLTYFQNEAQLEKSRLLSDRFSAERPKGSFSTLEIQRTEQGDSAMYLCASSQGAREKLFFGSGTQLSVL.

This clonotype was counted between two and nine times. The chain is built from TRBV12-3 or TRBV12-4 and TRBJ2-7; 13 bases match TRBD2. The CDR3 spans 14 residues. J lost 3 bases, V lost 6 bases, and 2 bases had no gene match. The chain's CDR3 is CASRRTSGGYEQYF. In DNA form, the CDR3 reads TGTGCCAGCAGGCGGACTAGCGGGGGCTACGAGCAGTACTTC.

This clonotype was picked up many times. The chain recombines TRBV12-3 or TRBV12-4 with TRBJ2-7; 7 bases map to TRBD2. Trimming removed 4 bases from V and 5 bases from J; junction bases left unmatched: 8. This CDR3 region has 14 residues. The CDR3 sequence is CASSYRGGSNEQYF. CDR3 nucleotides: TGTGCCAGCAGTTATAGGGGCGGGAGTAACGAGCAGTACTTC.

This clonotype has a handful of counts. CDR3 amino acids: CASSAGGEQYF. The CDR3 nucleotides are TGTGCCAGCAGCGCAGGGGGTGAGCAGTACTTC. V gene TRBV7-8 combines with J gene TRBJ2-7; 7 bases fit TRBD1. CDR3 length: 11 amino acids. V dropped 5 bases and J dropped 7; count of bases not matched to a gene: 2. CDR1 is SGHVS, CDR2 FQNEAQ, per germline.

Turning to this clonotype: An end of the junction differs from the germline gene, which may be a read error. The chain uses TRBV5-7 and TRBJ1-1; D not certain. TRBV5-7 is flagged as an ORF with uncertain function. The CDR3 is 14 residues long. As DNA, the CDR3 is TGTGCCATCAGCCGCGGGCCCGTGAACACTGAAGCTTTCTTT. Amino acids: CAISRGPVNTEAFF.

This clonotype was counted many times. This chain joins TRBV5-5 and TRBJ1-5; D gene unclear. Trimming pared 2 bases from V and 2 bases from J, leaving 8 bases between. The CDR3 has 14 amino acids. Looked up from germline, CDR1 is SGHKS and CDR2 is YYEKEE (reference sequence). CDR3 region: CASSFVAGNQPQHF. Written as DNA, the CDR3 is TGTGCCAGCAGCTTCGTGGCAGGCAATCAGCCCCAGCATTTT.

This chain joins TRBV28 and TRBJ2-1; no definite D call. V was clipped by 6 bases and J by 7 bases, with 16 bases between them. CDR3 length: 14 residues. In germline, CDR1 is MDHEN, CDR2 SYDVKM. Written as DNA, the CDR3 is TGTGCCAGCAGCCCCGCCCCAGCGAGGAATGAGCAGTTCTTC. Encoded protein: CASSPAPARNEQFF.

This clonotype showed up many times. The chain employs TRBV20-1 and TRBJ2-1, with 8 bases aligning to TRBD2. CDR3 size: 14 residues. Germline CDR1 reads DFQATT; CDR2 reads SNEGSKA (reference sequence). With V trimmed by 5 bases and J by 5 bases, 8 bases remained unmatched. CDR3 sequence reads: CSAPGTRYDNEQFF. The CDR3 DNA reads as TGCAGTGCTCCCGGGACTAGGTACGACAATGAGCAGTTCTTC.

At least ten counts were recorded for this clonotype. This chain connects TRBV7-9 to TRBJ2-1; TRBD1 aligns across 9 bases. J was trimmed by 9 bases and V by 0 bases; bases with no gene match: 6. This CDR3 has 15 amino acids. The V gene's germline CDR1 is SEHNR and CDR2 FQNEAQ (reference sequence). CDR3 DNA: TGTGCCAGCAGCTTAGCCAGGGGACAGGGACCTGAGCAGTTCTTC. This translates into CASSLARGQGPEQFF.

The rearrangement links TRBV5-1 to TRBJ2-7; 9 nucleotides line up with TRBD1. This CDR3 has 16 amino acids. The ends lost 4 bases at V and 1 base at J; junction bases unmatched: 9. Per germline, CDR1 SGHRS and CDR2 YFSETQ. CDR3 region: CASSQTYGTGSYEQYF. The CDR3 coding sequence is TGCGCCAGCAGCCAAACCTACGGGACAGGGTCCTACGAGCAGTACTTC.

This clonotype was observed many times. The gene calls are TRBV5-6 and TRBJ1-1, with D perhaps TRBD1 (5 bases). Germline V gene lookup returns CDR1 SGHDT and CDR2 YYEEEE. CDR3 size: 11 residues. Trimming cost V 5 bases and J 7 bases, with 9 bases left between them. As DNA, the CDR3 is TGTGCCAGCAGTTTTGGGGGTGAAGCTTTCTTT. Encoded protein: CASSFGGEAFF.

This CDR3 reads CASSQGTRGARINEQFF. The CDR3 nucleotides are TGTGCCAGCAGCCAAGGGACTCGCGGGGCTAGGATAAATGAGCAGTTCTTC. This rearrangement joins TRBV4-2 to TRBJ2-1; perhaps TRBD2 as D (6 bases). This CDR3 is built from 17 residues. CDR1 LGHNA and CDR2 YNFKEQ come from the germline V gene. The V end lost 1 base, the J end lost 7 bases, and 20 bases lay between the germline ends.

The chain recombines TRBV20-1 with TRBJ2-7; 14 nucleotides align to TRBD2. The CDR3 consists of 16 residues. With V trimmed by 5 bases and J by 3 bases, 9 bases remained unmatched. The V gene's germline CDR1 is DFQATT and CDR2 SNEGSKA (reference sequence). CDR3 DNA: TGCAGTGCTCCCACGGGACTAGCGGGAGTCTTCTACGAGCAGTACTTC. Amino acids: CSAPTGLAGVFYEQYF.

This rearrangement joins TRBV7-9 to TRBJ2-7, with D uncertain. Germline V gives CDR1 SEHNR, CDR2 FQNEAQ (reference sequence). The CDR3 sequence is 13 residues long. The ends were cut back, 5 bases at V and 5 bases at J, with 13 bases in the middle. CDR3: CASSPRAHHEQYF. The CDR3 nucleotides are TGTGCCAGCAGCCCTCGGGCTCACCACGAGCAGTACTTC.

This clonotype was counted many times. The rearrangement joins TRBV7-9 to TRBJ1-2; D uncertain. The germline V and J ends were trimmed by 1 base and 4 bases, with 13 bases remaining between them. The CDR3 has 15 residues. The V gene's germline CDR1 is SEHNR and CDR2 FQNEAQ (reference sequence). The CDR3 loop is CASSLGGQPPYGYTF. DNA for the CDR3: TGTGCCAGCAGCTTAGGAGGGCAGCCACCCTATGGCTACACCTTC.